This TCR beta chain was captured in a study of shared T cell receptors in the human thymus. TCRdb keeps only in-frame clones here, not all; method: immunoSEQ multiplex PCR. The sample comprises 500,000 to 550,000 clones, around 78% of which are singletons, and roughly 0.013% rests with the top ten. These data also featured in a second study, about human thymus T cells.

The origin of this receptor is a boy in the first two years of life with a congenital heart defect. The source material was thymocytes.

CDR3 DNA: TGTGCCTCCAGAAGGGACTCGTTATACGAGCAGTACTTC. The encoded protein is CASRRDSLYEQYF. The V call is TRBV27, the J call TRBJ2-7; TRBD2 is a possible D gene (6 bases). This CDR3 is built from 13 residues. V lost 11 bases to trimming and J lost 4 bases, with 18 bases between them. Germline CDR1 MNHEY, CDR2 SMNVEV (reference sequence).